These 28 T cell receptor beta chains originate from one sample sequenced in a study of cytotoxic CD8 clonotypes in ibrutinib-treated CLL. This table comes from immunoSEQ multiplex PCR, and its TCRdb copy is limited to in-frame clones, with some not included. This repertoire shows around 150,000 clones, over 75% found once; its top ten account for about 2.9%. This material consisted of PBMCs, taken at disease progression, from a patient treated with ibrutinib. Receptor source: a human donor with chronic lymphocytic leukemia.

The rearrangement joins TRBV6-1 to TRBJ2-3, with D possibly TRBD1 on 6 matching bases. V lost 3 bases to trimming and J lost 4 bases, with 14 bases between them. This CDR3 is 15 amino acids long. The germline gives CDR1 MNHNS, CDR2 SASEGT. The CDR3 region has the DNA TGTGCCAGCAGTGATATCTGGGACACCTCAGATACGCAGTATTTT. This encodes CASSDIWDTSDTQYF.

CDR3 bases: TGTGCCAGCAGCTTGGCCGGAGACATTAGGACCTACGAGCAGTACTTC. Encoded protein: CASSLAGDIRTYEQYF. This sequence joins TRBV5-5 and TRBJ2-7; D gene unclear. This CDR3 contains 16 residues. Germline CDR1 reads SGHKS; CDR2 reads YYEKEE (reference sequence). With 0 bases removed from V and 2 bases from J, the gap between germline ends came to 15 bases.

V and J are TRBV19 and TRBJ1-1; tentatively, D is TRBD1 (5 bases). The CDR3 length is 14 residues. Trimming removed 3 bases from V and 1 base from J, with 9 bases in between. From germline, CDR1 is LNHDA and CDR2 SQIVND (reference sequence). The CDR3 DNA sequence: TGTGCCAGTAGTATGGGGGATAGGAACACTGAAGCTTTCTTT. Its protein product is CASSMGDRNTEAFF.

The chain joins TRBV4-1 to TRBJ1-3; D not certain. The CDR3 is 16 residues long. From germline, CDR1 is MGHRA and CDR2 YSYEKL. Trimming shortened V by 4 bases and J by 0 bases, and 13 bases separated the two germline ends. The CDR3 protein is CASSPAAVSSGNTIYF. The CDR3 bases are TGCGCCAGCAGCCCCGCGGCGGTTAGCTCTGGAAACACCATATATTTT.

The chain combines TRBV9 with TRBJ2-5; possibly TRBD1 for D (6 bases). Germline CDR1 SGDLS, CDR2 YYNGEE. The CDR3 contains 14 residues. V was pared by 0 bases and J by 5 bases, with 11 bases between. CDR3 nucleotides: TGTGCCAGCAGCGTAGAGGGGGAACCGGAGACCCAGTACTTC. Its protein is CASSVEGEPETQYF.

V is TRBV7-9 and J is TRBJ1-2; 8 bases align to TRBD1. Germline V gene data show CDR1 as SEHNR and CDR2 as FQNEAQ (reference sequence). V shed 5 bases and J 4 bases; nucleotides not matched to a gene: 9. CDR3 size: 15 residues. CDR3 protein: CASSLSDREGYGYTF. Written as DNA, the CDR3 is TGTGCCAGCAGCCTATCGGACAGGGAGGGCTATGGCTACACCTTC.

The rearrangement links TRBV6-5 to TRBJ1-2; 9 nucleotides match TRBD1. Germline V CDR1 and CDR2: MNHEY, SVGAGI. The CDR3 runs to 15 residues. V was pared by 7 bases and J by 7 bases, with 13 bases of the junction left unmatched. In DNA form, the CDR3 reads TGTGCCAGCATCGAAACCGGGACAGGGTGGATTGGCTACACCTTC. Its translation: CASIETGTGWIGYTF.

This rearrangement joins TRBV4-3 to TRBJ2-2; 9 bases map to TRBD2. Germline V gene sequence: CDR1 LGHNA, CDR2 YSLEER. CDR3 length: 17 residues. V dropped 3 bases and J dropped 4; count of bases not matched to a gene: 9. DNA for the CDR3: TGCGCCAGCAGCCATCATCCGGGACTAGCTCGCACCGGGGAGCTGTTTTTT. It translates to CASSHHPGLARTGELFF.

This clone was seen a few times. The CDR3 spells CASSLPQGVPTDTQYF. The CDR3 region has the DNA TGTGCCAGCAGCTTGCCCCAGGGTGTCCCCACAGATACGCAGTATTTT. The V gene is TRBV5-6, the J gene TRBJ2-3; possible D gene TRBD1, 5 bases. The length of the CDR3 is 16 residues. The ends were cut back, 1 base at V and 2 bases at J, with 14 bases in the middle. Per germline, CDR1 SGHDT and CDR2 YYEEEE. The whole variable domain, filled in from reference TRBV5-6 and TRBJ2-3, reads DAGVTQSPTHLIKTRGQQVTLRCSPKSGHDTVSWYQQALGQGPQFIFQYYEEEERQRGNFPDRFSGHQFPNYSSELNVNALLLGDSALYLCASSLPQGVPTDTQYFGPGTRLTVL.

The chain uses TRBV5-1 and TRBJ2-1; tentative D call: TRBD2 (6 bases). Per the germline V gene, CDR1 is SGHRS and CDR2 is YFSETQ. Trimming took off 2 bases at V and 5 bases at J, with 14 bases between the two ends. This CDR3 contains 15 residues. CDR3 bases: TGCGCCAGCAGCTTAGCGGGTATTTTGAACAATGAGCAGTTCTTC. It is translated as CASSLAGILNNEQFF.

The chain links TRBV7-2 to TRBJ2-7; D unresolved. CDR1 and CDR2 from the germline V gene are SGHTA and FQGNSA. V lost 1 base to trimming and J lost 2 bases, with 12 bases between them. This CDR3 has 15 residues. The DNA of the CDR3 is TGTGCCAGCAGCTTAGGGTTTGGCGTTGCCTACGAGCAGTACTTC. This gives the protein CASSLGFGVAYEQYF.

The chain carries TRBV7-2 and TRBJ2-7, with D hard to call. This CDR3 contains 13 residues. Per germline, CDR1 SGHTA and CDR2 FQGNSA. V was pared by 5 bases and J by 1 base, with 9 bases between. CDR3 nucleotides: TGTGCCAGCAGCCCGGACGTTTCCTACGAGCAGTACTTC. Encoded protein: CASSPDVSYEQYF.

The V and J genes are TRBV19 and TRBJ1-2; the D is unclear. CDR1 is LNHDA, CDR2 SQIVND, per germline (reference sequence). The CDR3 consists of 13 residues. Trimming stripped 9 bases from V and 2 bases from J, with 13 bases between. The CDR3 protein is CASLARHNYGYTF. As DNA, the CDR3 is TGTGCCAGCCTCGCCAGGCACAACTATGGCTACACCTTC.

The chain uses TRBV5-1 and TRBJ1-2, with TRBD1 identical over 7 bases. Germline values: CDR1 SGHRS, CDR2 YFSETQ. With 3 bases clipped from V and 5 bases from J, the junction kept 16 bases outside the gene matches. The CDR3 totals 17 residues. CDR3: CASSSTGALDWDYGYTF. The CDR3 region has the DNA TGCGCCAGCAGCTCAACAGGGGCCCTAGATTGGGATTATGGCTACACCTTC.

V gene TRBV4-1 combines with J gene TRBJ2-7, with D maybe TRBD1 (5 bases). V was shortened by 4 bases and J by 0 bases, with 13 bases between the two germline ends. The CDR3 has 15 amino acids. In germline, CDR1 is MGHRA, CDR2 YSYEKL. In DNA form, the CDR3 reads TGCGCCAGCAGCCCCTACGACAGCTACTCCTACGAGCAGTACTTC. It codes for CASSPYDSYSYEQYF.

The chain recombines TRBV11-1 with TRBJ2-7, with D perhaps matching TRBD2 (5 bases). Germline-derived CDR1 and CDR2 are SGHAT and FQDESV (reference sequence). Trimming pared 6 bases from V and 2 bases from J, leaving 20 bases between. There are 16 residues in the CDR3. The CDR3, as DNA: TGTGCCAGCAGTCGCCGCCAAGGACGGGGTACCTACGAGCAGTACTTC. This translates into CASSRRQGRGTYEQYF. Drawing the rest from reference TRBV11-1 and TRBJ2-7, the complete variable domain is EAEVAQSPRYKITEKSQAVAFWCDPISGHATLYWYRQILGQGPELLVQFQDESVVDDSQLPKDRFSAERLKGVDSTLKIQPAELGDSAMYLCASSRRQGRGTYEQYFGPGTRLTVT.

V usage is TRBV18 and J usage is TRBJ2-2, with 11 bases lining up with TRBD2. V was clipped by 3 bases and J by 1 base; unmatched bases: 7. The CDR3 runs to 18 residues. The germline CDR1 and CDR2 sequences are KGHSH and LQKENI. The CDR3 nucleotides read TGTGCCAGCTCACCGAGACTAGCGGGATGGGAGAACACCGGGGAGCTGTTTTTT. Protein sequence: CASSPRLAGWENTGELFF.

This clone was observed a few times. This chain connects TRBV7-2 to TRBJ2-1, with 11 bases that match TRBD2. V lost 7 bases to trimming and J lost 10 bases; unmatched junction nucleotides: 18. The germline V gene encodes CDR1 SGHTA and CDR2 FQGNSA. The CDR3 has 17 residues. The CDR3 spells CASTFGLAGGHQGEQFF. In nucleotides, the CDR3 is TGTGCCAGCACCTTTGGGCTAGCGGGAGGCCACCAGGGAGAGCAGTTCTTC.

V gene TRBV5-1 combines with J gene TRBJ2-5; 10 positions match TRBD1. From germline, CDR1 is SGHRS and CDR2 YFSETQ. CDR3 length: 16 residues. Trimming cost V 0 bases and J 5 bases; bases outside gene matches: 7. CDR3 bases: TGCGCCAGCAGCTTGGCCGGGGACAGGGGAGCGGAGACCCAGTACTTC. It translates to CASSLAGDRGAETQYF.

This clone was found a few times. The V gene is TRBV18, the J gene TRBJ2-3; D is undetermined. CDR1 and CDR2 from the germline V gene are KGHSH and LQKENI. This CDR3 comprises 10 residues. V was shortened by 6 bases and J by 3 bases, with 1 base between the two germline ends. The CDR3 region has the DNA TGTGCCAGCTCTACAGATACGCAGTATTTT. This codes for CASSTDTQYF.

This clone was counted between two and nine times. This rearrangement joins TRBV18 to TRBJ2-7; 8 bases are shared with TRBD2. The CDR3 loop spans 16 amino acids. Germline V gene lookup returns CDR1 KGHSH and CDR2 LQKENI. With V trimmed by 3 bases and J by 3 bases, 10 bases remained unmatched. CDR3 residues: CASSPGAGGDVYEQYF. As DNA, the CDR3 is TGTGCCAGCTCACCCGGCGCGGGGGGCGATGTCTACGAGCAGTACTTC.

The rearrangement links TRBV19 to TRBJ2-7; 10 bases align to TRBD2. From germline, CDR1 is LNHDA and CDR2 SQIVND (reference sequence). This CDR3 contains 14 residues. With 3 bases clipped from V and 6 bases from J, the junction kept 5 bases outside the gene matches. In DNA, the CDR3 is TGTGCCAGTAGTATGCTAGCGGGAGTCAGCGAGCAGTACTTC. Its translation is CASSMLAGVSEQYF.

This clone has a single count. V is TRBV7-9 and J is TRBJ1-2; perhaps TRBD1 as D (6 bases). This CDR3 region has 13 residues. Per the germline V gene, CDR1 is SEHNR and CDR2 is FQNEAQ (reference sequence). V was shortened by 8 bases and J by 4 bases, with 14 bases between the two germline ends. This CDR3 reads CASRGQDPYGYTF. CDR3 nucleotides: TGTGCCAGCCGGGGGCAGGACCCCTATGGCTACACCTTC.

In nucleotides, the CDR3 is TGTGCCTGGAGTGTATCCTTTCTTAGTTACGAGCAGTACTTC. It codes for CAWSVSFLSYEQYF. The rearrangement links TRBV30 to TRBJ2-7; D gene unclear. V gave up 0 bases and J gave up 4 bases, with 13 bases separating them. Per germline, CDR1 GTSNPN and CDR2 SVGIG (reference sequence). The CDR3 loop spans 14 amino acids.

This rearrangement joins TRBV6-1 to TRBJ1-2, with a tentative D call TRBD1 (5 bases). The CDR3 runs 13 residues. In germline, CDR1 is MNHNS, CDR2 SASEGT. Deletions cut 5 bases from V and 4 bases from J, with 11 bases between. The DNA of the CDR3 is TGTGCCAGCAGTCCCGAGACAGCCTATGGCTACACCTTC. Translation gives CASSPETAYGYTF.

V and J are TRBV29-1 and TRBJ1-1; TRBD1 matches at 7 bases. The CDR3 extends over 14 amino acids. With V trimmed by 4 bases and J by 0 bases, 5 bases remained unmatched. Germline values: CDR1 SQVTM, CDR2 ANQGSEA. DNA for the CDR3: TGCAGCGTTGTCGAGGGGGCCCTGAACACTGAAGCTTTCTTT. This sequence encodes CSVVEGALNTEAFF.

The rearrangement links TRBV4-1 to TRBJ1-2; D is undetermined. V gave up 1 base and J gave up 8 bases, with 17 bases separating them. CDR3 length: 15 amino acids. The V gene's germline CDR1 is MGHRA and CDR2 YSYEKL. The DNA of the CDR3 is TGCGCCAGCAGCCAAGCGGTGGTGGGCCCGGGGGGCTACACCTTC. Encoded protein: CASSQAVVGPGGYTF.

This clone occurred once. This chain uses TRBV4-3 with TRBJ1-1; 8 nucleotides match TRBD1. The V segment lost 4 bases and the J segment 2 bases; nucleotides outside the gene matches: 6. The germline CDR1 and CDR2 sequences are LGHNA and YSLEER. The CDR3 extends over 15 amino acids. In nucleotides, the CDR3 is TGCGCCAGCAGCCGAGTGACAGGGGTCAACACTGAAGCTTTCTTT. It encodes CASSRVTGVNTEAFF.